The rows below give T cell receptor beta chains drawn from one sample of a study of blood T cells in healthy people across ages. Via MiXCR, TCRdb re-called the 5' RACE reads, giving one row per CDR3 protein. The sample includes about 1 million distinct CDR3 sequences, 45% seen only once; the top ten take approximately 17%. Sequenced sample: blood. Receptors originate from a woman aged 60-75 years in good health. CDR3s include the opening cysteine and the closing phenylalanine or tryptophan. Fields, in order: CDR3 length, V gene, J gene, D gene, clone size, CDR3 protein, CDR3 DNA. A D gene is named only where the DNA matches it firmly. For some rows the clone size is stated as once, few or many, or as a class when expanded; others skip it.

>14|TRBV11-2|TRBJ2-1|NA|NA
CASSLGGPMYEQFF
TGTGCCAGCAGCTTAGGGGGGCCCATGTATGAGCAGTTCTTC
>17|TRBV15|TRBJ1-2|TRBD1|NA
CATSPKRQGARTYGYTF
TGTGCCACCAGCCCGAAAAGACAGGGGGCGAGGACCTATGGCTACACCTTC
>14|TRBV27|TRBJ2-4|NA|few
CASSAAHSRDIQYF
TGTGCCAGCAGTGCGGCTCATAGCAGGGACATTCAGTACTTC
>15|TRBV20-1|TRBJ2-1|TRBD1|few
CSASPRDRSYNEQFF
TGCAGTGCTAGTCCCCGGGACAGGTCCTACAATGAGCAGTTCTTC
>16|TRBV27|TRBJ2-1|TRBD2|NA
CASSLVRLAGVGEQFF
TGTGCCAGCAGTTTGGTTAGGCTAGCGGGAGTTGGTGAGCAGTTCTTC
>15|TRBV7-6|TRBJ2-1|NA|NA
CASTFRGDSYNEQFF
TGTGCCAGCACCTTCAGAGGAGACTCCTACAATGAGCAGTTCTTC
>14|TRBV20-1|TRBJ2-3|TRBD2|once
CSAITSGYTDTQYF
TGCAGTGCTATAACTAGCGGGTACACAGATACGCAGTATTTT
>18|TRBV7-3|TRBJ2-5|TRBD2|few
CASSLTGTSGSIRETQYF
TGTGCCAGCAGCCTAACAGGGACTAGCGGGAGTATTAGAGAGACCCAGTACTTC
>13|TRBV14|TRBJ2-1|TRBD2|NA
CASSQAGAGATFF
TGTGCCAGCAGCCAAGCCGGAGCGGGAGCAACGTTCTTC
>15|TRBV29-1|TRBJ2-3|TRBD2|few
CSVEGTSGSTDTQYF
TGCAGCGTTGAGGGGACTAGCGGGAGCACAGATACGCAGTATTTT
>17|TRBV7-8|TRBJ2-3|NA|NA
CASSPMGRGAPTDTQYF
TGTGCCAGCAGCCCGATGGGTCGGGGGGCGCCCACAGATACGCAGTATTTT
>13|TRBV7-2|TRBJ2-7|NA|few
CASSGVIGYEQYF
TGTGCCAGCAGTGGGGTCATCGGCTACGAGCAGTACTTC
>14|TRBV6-4|TRBJ1-2|NA|NA
CASSESSRAHGYTF
TGTGCCAGCAGTGAAAGCTCCAGGGCGCACGGCTACACCTTC
>13|TRBV6-2/TRBV6-3|TRBJ1-2|TRBD1|NA
CASNWGQGYGYTF
TGTGCCAGCAACTGGGGACAGGGGTATGGCTACACCTTC
>15|TRBV29-1|TRBJ2-7|TRBD1|few
CSVAHGAGGNYEQYF
TGCAGCGTTGCCCACGGGGCAGGGGGCAACTACGAGCAGTACTTC
>13|TRBV28|TRBJ2-7|NA|few
CASSLLRGYEQYF
TGTGCCAGCAGTTTACTCAGGGGATACGAGCAGTACTTC
>13|TRBV15|TRBJ2-5|NA|many
CATSRATRETQYF
TGTGCCACCAGCAGAGCTACGCGAGAGACCCAGTACTTC
>15|TRBV9|TRBJ1-2|NA|few
CASSVGESAVYGYTF
TGTGCCAGCAGCGTAGGGGAGTCTGCGGTCTATGGCTACACCTTC
>15|TRBV27|TRBJ2-7|NA|few
CASSPAAGQMYEQYF
TGTGCCAGCAGTCCGGCGGCGGGTCAGATGTACGAGCAGTACTTC
>13|TRBV29-1|TRBJ2-7|NA|NA
CSAKSPGLVEQYF
TGCAGCGCCAAGTCACCGGGGTTGGTCGAGCAGTACTTC
>15|TRBV2|TRBJ2-5|TRBD1|few
CASARDRGPEETQYF
TGTGCCAGCGCCAGAGACAGGGGGCCCGAAGAGACCCAGTACTTC
>17|TRBV15|TRBJ1-1|NA|NA
CATSREGLGQTNTEAFF
TGCGCCACCAGCAGAGAGGGTTTAGGACAGACGAACACTGAAGCTTTCTTT
>15|TRBV5-5|TRBJ1-2|NA|NA
CASSQVVRGFYGYTF
TGTGCCAGCAGCCAAGTAGTCCGGGGTTTCTATGGCTACACCTTC
>14|TRBV5-1|TRBJ2-2|NA|NA
CASSLRGNTGELFF
TGTGCCAGCAGCTTAAGAGGGAACACCGGGGAGCTGTTTTTT
>13|TRBV20-1|TRBJ1-4|NA|NA
CSALRDMREKLFF
TGCAGTGCTCTCCGGGACATGAGAGAAAAACTGTTTTTT
>16|TRBV15|TRBJ2-7|NA|NA
CATSRDRPPDPYEQYF
TGTGCCACCAGCAGAGATCGCCCTCCTGATCCCTACGAGCAGTACTTC
>13|TRBV6-1|TRBJ2-7|NA|few
CASSEGGDYEQYF
TGTGCCAGCAGTGAAGGTGGAGACTACGAGCAGTACTTC
>14|TRBV12-3/TRBV12-4|TRBJ2-1|NA|few
CASSKLAGYNEQFF
TGTGCCAGCAGTAAACTAGCTGGTTACAATGAGCAGTTCTTC
>13|TRBV20-1|TRBJ2-7|NA|NA
CSALTVKPYEQYF
TGCAGTGCTCTAACAGTGAAACCCTACGAGCAGTACTTC
>14|TRBV7-3|TRBJ2-2|NA|few
CASSPGVSVGELFF
TGTGCCAGCAGCCCAGGGGTTTCGGTCGGGGAGCTGTTTTTT
>15|TRBV10-2|TRBJ2-1|NA|NA
CASSRGSPSYNEQFF
TGCGCCAGCAGTAGGGGGTCCCCCTCCTACAATGAGCAGTTCTTC
>15|TRBV5-1|TRBJ1-5|NA|NA
CASSPYGETNQPQHF
TGCGCCAGCAGCCCCTATGGGGAGACCAATCAGCCCCAGCATTTT
>15|TRBV29-1|TRBJ2-7|TRBD2|NA
CSVGSAGGSYNEQYF
TGCAGCGTTGGGTCAGCGGGAGGGTCCTACAATGAGCAGTACTTC
>16|TRBV2|TRBJ2-2|TRBD2|NA
CASSSKTSGYTGELFF
TGTGCCAGCAGTTCCAAGACTAGCGGTTACACCGGGGAGCTGTTTTTT
>12|TRBV20-1|TRBJ2-7|NA|once
CSASAWGGVMYF
TGCAGTGCAAGCGCATGGGGCGGGGTAATGTACTTC
>15|TRBV27|TRBJ1-1|NA|NA
CASSPSHTTGTEAFF
TGTGCCAGCAGTCCTTCCCACACAACGGGCACTGAAGCTTTCTTT
>13|TRBV5-1|TRBJ2-5|NA|NA
CASSAQGWETQYF
TGCGCCAGCAGCGCACAGGGATGGGAGACCCAGTACTTC
>15|TRBV20-1|TRBJ2-3|NA|many
CSAVSIAASTDTQYF
TGCAGTGCCGTTTCTATAGCGGCGAGCACAGATACGCAGTATTTT
>13|TRBV7-8|TRBJ2-7|TRBD1|few
CASSFGQGDTQYF
TGTGCCAGCAGCTTTGGACAGGGGGACACCCAGTACTTC
>17|TRBV12-3/TRBV12-4|TRBJ2-4|NA|NA
CASSLSTGIQAKNIQYF
TGTGCCAGCAGTTTAAGTACTGGCATTCAAGCCAAAAACATTCAGTACTTC
>16|TRBV6-2/TRBV6-3|TRBJ1-2|NA|NA
CASSYSQAGANYGYTF
TGTGCCAGCAGTTACTCTCAGGCCGGAGCTAACTATGGCTACACCTTC
>13|TRBV3-1|TRBJ1-5|NA|NA
CASSQGGSRPQHF
TGTGCCAGCAGCCAAGGAGGGTCCCGACCCCAGCATTTT
>15|TRBV4-2|TRBJ2-5|TRBD2|NA
CASSSSGGDQETQYF
TGTGCCAGCAGCTCTAGCGGGGGAGACCAAGAGACCCAGTACTTC
>15|TRBV3-1|TRBJ2-4|NA|NA
CASSQRAIVKNIQYF
TGTGCCAGCAGCCAAAGGGCCATAGTCAAAAACATTCAGTACTTC
>16|TRBV7-9|TRBJ2-1|NA|NA
CASSCLGGDLYNEQFF
TGTGCCAGCAGCTGTCTTGGGGGAGACCTCTACAATGAGCAGTTCTTC
>12|TRBV29-1|TRBJ1-5|TRBD1|NA
CSAVQGNQPQHF
TGCAGCGCTGTACAGGGGAATCAGCCCCAGCATTTT
>13|TRBV29-1|TRBJ2-5|NA|many
CSVESLLEETQYF
TGCAGCGTTGAGTCTCTGTTAGAAGAGACCCAGTACTTC
>14|TRBV7-9|TRBJ2-5|TRBD2|NA
CASSFETSGETQYF
TGTGCCAGCAGCTTTGAGACTAGCGGAGAGACCCAGTACTTC
>19|TRBV13|TRBJ2-6|NA|NA
CASSSTSIGQSGGANVLTF
TGTGCCAGCAGCTCGACCTCGATAGGCCAATCGGGTGGGGCCAACGTCCTGACTTTC
>13|TRBV3-1|TRBJ2-1|NA|many
CASSQDHYNEQFF
TGTGCCAGCAGCCAAGATCACTACAATGAGCAGTTCTTC
>12|TRBV18|TRBJ2-4|TRBD1|few
CASRRQGNIQYF
TGTGCCAGCCGGAGACAGGGTAACATTCAGTACTTC
>16|TRBV28|TRBJ2-1|TRBD2|NA
CASSLQGLAPYNEQFF
TGTGCCAGCAGTTTACAGGGACTAGCGCCCTACAATGAGCAGTTCTTC
>12|TRBV28|TRBJ1-2|NA|many
CASSLTGYGYTF
TGTGCCAGCAGTTTAACAGGGTATGGCTACACCTTC
>16|TRBV29-1|TRBJ1-1|TRBD1|NA
CSVSFTGGGLGTEAFF
TGCAGCGTTTCGTTTACAGGGGGTGGATTGGGCACTGAAGCTTTCTTT
>14|TRBV21-1|TRBJ1-1|NA|NA
CASSNPTGDTEAFF
TGTGCCAGCAGCAACCCGACAGGGGACACTGAAGCTTTCTTT